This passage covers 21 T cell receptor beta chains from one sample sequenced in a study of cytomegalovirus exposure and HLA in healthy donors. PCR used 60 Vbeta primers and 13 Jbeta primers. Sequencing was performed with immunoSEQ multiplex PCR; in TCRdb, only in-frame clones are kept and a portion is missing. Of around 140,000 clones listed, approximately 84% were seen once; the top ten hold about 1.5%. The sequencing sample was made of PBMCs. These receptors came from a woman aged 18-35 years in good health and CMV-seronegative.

The CDR3 bases are TGTGCCAGCAGCTTGCCAGCCGGGACAGCCTACGAGCAGTACTTC. This codes for CASSLPAGTAYEQYF. V is TRBV5-4 and J is TRBJ2-7; 7 bases fit TRBD1. J gave up 2 bases and V 1 base, and 6 bases lay outside the gene matches. This CDR3 has 15 amino acids. Looked up from germline, CDR1 is SGHNT and CDR2 is YYREEE (reference sequence).

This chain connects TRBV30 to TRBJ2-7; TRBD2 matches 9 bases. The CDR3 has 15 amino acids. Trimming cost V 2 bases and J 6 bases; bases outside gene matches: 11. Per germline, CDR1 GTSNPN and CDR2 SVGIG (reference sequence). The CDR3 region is CAWSPPGTSISEQYF. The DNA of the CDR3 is TGTGCCTGGAGTCCCCCGGGGACTAGCATCAGCGAGCAGTACTTC.

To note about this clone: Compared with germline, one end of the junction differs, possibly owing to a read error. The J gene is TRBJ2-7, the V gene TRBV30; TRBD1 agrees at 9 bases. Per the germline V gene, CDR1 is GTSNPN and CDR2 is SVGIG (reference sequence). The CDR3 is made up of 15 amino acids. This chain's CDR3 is CAWSIPGTGRLRLRF. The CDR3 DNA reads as TGTGCCTGGTCTATCCCCGGGACAGGGCGACTTCGGCTGCGGTTC.

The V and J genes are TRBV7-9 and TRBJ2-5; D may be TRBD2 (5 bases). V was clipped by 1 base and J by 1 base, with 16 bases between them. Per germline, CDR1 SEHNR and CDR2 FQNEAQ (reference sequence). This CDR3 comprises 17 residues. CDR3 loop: CASSLVRTGYSQETQYF. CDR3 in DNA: TGTGCCAGCAGCTTAGTCCGTACGGGGTACTCCCAAGAGACCCAGTACTTC.

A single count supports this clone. The CDR3 bases are TGTGCCTGGAGTGTACCGGCGAAACGGGTCCCCGAGCAGTACTTC. It codes for CAWSVPAKRVPEQYF. V gene TRBV30 combines with J gene TRBJ2-7; D unclear. CDR3 length: 15 amino acids. V lost 0 bases, J lost 6 bases, and 18 bases lay in between. Germline V gives CDR1 GTSNPN, CDR2 SVGIG (reference sequence). Combining the CDR3 with reference TRBV30 and TRBJ2-7 gives the whole variable domain SQTIHQWPATLVQPVGSPLSLECTVEGTSNPNLYWYRQAAGRGLQLLFYSVGIGQISSEVPQNLSASRPQDRQFILSSKKLLLSDSGFYLCAWSVPAKRVPEQYFGPGTRLTVT.

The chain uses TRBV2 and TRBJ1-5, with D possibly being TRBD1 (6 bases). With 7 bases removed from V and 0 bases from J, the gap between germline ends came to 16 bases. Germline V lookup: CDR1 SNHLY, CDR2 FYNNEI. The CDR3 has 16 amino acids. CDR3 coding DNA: TGTGCCAGCAATATCCAGGGAGGGGGTAGCAATCAGCCCCAGCATTTT. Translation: CASNIQGGGSNQPQHF.

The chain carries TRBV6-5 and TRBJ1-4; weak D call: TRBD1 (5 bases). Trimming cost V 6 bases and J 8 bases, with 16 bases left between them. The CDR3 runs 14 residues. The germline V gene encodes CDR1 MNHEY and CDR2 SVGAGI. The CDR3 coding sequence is TGTGCCAGCAGGAAGGGGTCCTGGAGAGAAAAACTGTTTTTT. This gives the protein CASRKGSWREKLFF.

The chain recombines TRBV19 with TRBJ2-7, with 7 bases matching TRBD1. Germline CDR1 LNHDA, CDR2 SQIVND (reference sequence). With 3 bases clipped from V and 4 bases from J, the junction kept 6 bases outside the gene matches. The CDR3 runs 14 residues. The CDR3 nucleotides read TGTGCCAGTAGTATGGGGACAGAAACTTACGAGCAGTACTTC. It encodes CASSMGTETYEQYF.

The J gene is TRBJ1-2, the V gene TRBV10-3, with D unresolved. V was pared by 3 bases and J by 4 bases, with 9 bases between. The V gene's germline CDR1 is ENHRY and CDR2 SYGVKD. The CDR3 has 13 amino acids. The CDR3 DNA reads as TGTGCCATCAGTGACCGGGTAGTCTATGGCTACACCTTC. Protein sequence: CAISDRVVYGYTF.

CDR3: CASSVSLNEKLFF. CDR3 coding DNA: TGCGCCAGCAGTGTCAGTTTAAATGAAAAACTGTTTTTT. The chain uses TRBV10-1 and TRBJ1-4; D gene unclear. This CDR3 has 13 residues. Trimming removed 4 bases at V and 5 bases at J, with 8 bases between. CDR1 is WNHNN and CDR2 is SYGVQD in the germline V gene (reference sequence).

CDR3: CASSLVQGLHYGYTF. In DNA, the CDR3 is TGTGCCAGCAGTTTAGTCCAGGGGCTCCACTATGGCTACACCTTC. The V call is TRBV28, the J call TRBJ1-2; weak D call: TRBD1 (6 bases). Looked up from germline, CDR1 is MDHEN and CDR2 is SYDVKM. CDR3 size: 15 residues. The ends were cut back, 2 bases at V and 3 bases at J, with 13 bases in the middle.

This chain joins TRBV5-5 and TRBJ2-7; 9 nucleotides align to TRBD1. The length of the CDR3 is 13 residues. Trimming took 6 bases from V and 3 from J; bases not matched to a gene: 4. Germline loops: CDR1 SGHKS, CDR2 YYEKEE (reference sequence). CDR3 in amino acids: CASTAGQGYEQYF. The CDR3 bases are TGTGCCAGCACCGCGGGACAGGGCTACGAGCAGTACTTC.

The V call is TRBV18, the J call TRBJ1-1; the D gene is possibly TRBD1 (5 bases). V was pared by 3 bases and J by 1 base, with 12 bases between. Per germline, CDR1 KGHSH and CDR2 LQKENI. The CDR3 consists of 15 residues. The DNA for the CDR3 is TGTGCCAGCTCACCCAGGAGACAGACGAACACTGAAGCTTTCTTT. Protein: CASSPRRQTNTEAFF.

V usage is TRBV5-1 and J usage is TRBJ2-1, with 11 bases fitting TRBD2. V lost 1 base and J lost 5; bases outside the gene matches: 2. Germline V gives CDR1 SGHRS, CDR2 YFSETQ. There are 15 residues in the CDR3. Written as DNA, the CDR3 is TGCGCCAGCAGCTTGACGACTAGCGGGAACAATGAGCAGTTCTTC. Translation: CASSLTTSGNNEQFF.

The CDR3, as DNA: TGTGCCAGTAGTCCTCATGGCCCAGACAGGGGGTTAATCAATGAGCAGTTCTTC. This encodes CASSPHGPDRGLINEQFF. The chain uses TRBV19 and TRBJ2-1, with 9 bases lining up with TRBD1. With 5 bases clipped from V and 6 bases from J, the junction kept 17 bases outside the gene matches. The germline CDR1 and CDR2 sequences are LNHDA and SQIVND (reference sequence). The CDR3 consists of 18 residues. The whole variable domain, remainder taken from reference TRBV19 and TRBJ2-1, is DGGITQSPKYLFRKEGQNVTLSCEQNLNHDAMYWYRQDPGQGLRLIYYSQIVNDFQKGDIAEGYSVSREKKESFPLTVTSAQKNPTAFYLCASSPHGPDRGLINEQFFGPGTRLTVL.

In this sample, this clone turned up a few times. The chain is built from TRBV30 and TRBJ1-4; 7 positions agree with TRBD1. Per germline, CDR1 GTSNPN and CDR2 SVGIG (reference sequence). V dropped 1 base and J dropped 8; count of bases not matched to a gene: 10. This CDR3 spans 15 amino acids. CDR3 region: CAWSAATGLREKLFF. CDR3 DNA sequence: TGTGCCTGGAGTGCCGCGACAGGGTTGCGGGAAAAACTGTTTTTT.

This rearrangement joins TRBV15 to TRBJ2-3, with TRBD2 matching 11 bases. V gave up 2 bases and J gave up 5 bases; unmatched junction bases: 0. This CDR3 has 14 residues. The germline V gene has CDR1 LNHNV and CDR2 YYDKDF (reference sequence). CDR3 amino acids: CATSRTSGGDTQYF. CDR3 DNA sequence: TGTGCCACCAGCAGAACTAGCGGGGGAGATACGCAGTATTTT.

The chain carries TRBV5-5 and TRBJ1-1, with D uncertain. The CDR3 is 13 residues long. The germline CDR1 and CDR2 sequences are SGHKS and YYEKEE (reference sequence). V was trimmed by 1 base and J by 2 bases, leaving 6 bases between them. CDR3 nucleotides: TGTGCCAGCAGCTTGACAGATAACACTGAAGCTTTCTTT. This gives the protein CASSLTDNTEAFF.

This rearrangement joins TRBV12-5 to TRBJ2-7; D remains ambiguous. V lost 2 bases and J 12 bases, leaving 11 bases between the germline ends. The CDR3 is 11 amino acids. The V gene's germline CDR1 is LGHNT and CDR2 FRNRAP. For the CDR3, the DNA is TGTGCTAGTGGTTTGTTGCGAGTCTTGTACTTC. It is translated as CASGLLRVLYF.

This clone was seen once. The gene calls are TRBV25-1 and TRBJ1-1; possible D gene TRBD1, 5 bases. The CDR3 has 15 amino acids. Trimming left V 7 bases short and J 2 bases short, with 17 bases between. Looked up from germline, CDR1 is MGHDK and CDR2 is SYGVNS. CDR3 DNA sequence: TGTGCCAGCAATCGGGGGGGACCGACTAACACTGAAGCTTTCTTT. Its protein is CASNRGGPTNTEAFF.

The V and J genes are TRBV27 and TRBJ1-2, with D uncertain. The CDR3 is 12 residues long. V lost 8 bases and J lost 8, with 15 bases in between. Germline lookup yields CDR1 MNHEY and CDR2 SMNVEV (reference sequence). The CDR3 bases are TGTGCCAGCCTTTCACCCGGAGGAGGCTACACCTTC. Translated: CASLSPGGGYTF.